A single sample gave rise to the 19 T cell receptor beta chains below, sequenced in a study of cytomegalovirus exposure and HLA in healthy donors. Primers for the PCR totalled 60 Vbeta and 13 Jbeta. Method: immunoSEQ multiplex PCR; TCRdb's copy keeps in-frame clones and lacks some. The sample has approximately 90,000 clones, 60% to 80% seen once. The source material was PBMCs. The receptors stem from a woman under 40 in good health and CMV-seronegative.

V usage is TRBV19 and J usage is TRBJ1-5; D is possibly TRBD1 (6 bases). Germline-derived CDR1 and CDR2 are LNHDA and SQIVND (reference sequence). The V and J ends lost 5 bases and 6 bases respectively, with 14 bases between them. The CDR3 totals 14 residues. CDR3 loop: CASSPSGGLQPQHF. The CDR3 coding sequence is TGTGCCAGTAGTCCTTCGGGGGGGCTTCAGCCCCAGCATTTT.

As DNA, the CDR3 is TGTGCCAGCAGCTTAGGCAGGGGGGTGGGCACAGATACGCAGTATTTT. This encodes CASSLGRGVGTDTQYF. The chain joins TRBV5-6 to TRBJ2-3, with D maybe TRBD1 (7 bases). Germline CDR1 is SGHDT and CDR2 is YYEEEE. The V end lost 2 bases, the J end lost 1 base, and 14 bases lay between the germline ends. The CDR3 contains 16 residues.

This chain connects TRBV18 to TRBJ2-7; 7 bases fit TRBD1. V trimming: 2 bases; J trimming: 2 bases; junction bases outside the gene matches: 3. Germline-derived CDR1 and CDR2 are KGHSH and LQKENI. CDR3 length equals 14 residues. The CDR3 protein is CASSPVGTAYEQYF. CDR3 sequence (DNA): TGTGCCAGCTCACCAGTCGGGACAGCCTACGAGCAGTACTTC.

Only a few counts were recorded for this clone. The chain carries TRBV27 and TRBJ1-5; D is unclear. The CDR3 has 14 residues. The germline V and J ends were trimmed by 8 bases and 1 base, with 12 bases remaining between them. CDR1 and CDR2 from the germline V gene are MNHEY and SMNVEV (reference sequence). CDR3 coding DNA: TGTGCCAGCGCCCTATATCCGAGCAATCAGCCCCAGCATTTT. Translation: CASALYPSNQPQHF.

This clone has just a few counts. CDR3: CASSLALLAPGGNEQFF. CDR3 coding DNA: TGTGCCAGCAGCTTAGCCCTACTAGCCCCCGGCGGGAATGAGCAGTTCTTC. The chain carries TRBV7-2 and TRBJ2-1, with D perhaps TRBD2 (6 bases). V dropped 0 bases and J dropped 7 bases, with 19 bases sitting between them. The germline V gene encodes CDR1 SGHTA and CDR2 FQGNSA. This CDR3 region has 17 residues.

The chain recombines TRBV5-6 with TRBJ2-1, with 12 bases matching TRBD2. V gave up 3 bases and J gave up 6 bases; unmatched junction bases: 4. CDR1 is SGHDT and CDR2 is YYEEEE in the germline V gene. This CDR3 is 15 amino acids long. The CDR3 loop reads CASSSGLAGFNEQFF. In nucleotides, the CDR3 is TGTGCCAGCAGCTCCGGACTAGCGGGGTTCAATGAGCAGTTCTTC.

The V gene is TRBV10-3, the J gene TRBJ1-2, with 8 bases aligning to TRBD1. Germline values: CDR1 ENHRY, CDR2 SYGVKD. The CDR3 sequence is 13 residues long. Unmatched junction bases numbered 5, after V lost 5 bases and J lost 6 bases. In DNA form, the CDR3 reads TGTGCCATCAGTCACAGGGGGACTCATGGCTACACCTTC. Protein sequence: CAISHRGTHGYTF.

With respect to this clone: This same CDR3 is encoded by further DNA sequences in the sample. The rearrangement links TRBV5-1 to TRBJ1-2; 7 bases line up with TRBD1. V lost 2 bases, J lost 2 bases, and 3 bases stayed unmatched. The CDR3 has 14 residues. Looked up from germline, CDR1 is SGHRS and CDR2 is YFSETQ. CDR3 bases: TGCGCCAGCAGCTTAGACAGGGTAAACTATGGCTACACCTTC. Protein product: CASSLDRVNYGYTF.

J is TRBJ2-5 and V is TRBV18; 8 nucleotides line up with TRBD1. V was pared by 10 bases and J by 5 bases, with 24 bases of the junction left unmatched. CDR3 size: 18 residues. Germline CDR1 KGHSH, CDR2 LQKENI. The CDR3 sequence is CATQPRTGPPSTRETQYF. The CDR3 DNA is TGTGCCACTCAGCCCCGGACAGGGCCCCCTAGTACCAGGGAGACCCAGTACTTC.

The chain recombines TRBV30 with TRBJ2-7; D gene unclear. The V gene lost 2 bases and the J gene lost 3 bases, with 5 bases spanning the gap. Germline CDR1 and CDR2: GTSNPN and SVGIG (reference sequence). The CDR3 is made up of 11 amino acids. CDR3 residues: CAWSFNYEQYF. The CDR3 bases are TGTGCCTGGAGTTTTAACTACGAGCAGTACTTC. Complete variable domain (other parts from reference TRBV30 and TRBJ2-7): SQTIHQWPATLVQPVGSPLSLECTVEGTSNPNLYWYRQAAGRGLQLLFYSVGIGQISSEVPQNLSASRPQDRQFILSSKKLLLSDSGFYLCAWSFNYEQYFGPGTRLTVT.

The chain is built from TRBV6-5 and TRBJ2-7; 9 bases map to TRBD1. V lost 6 bases, J lost 5 bases, and 8 bases stayed unmatched. Per the germline V gene, CDR1 is MNHEY and CDR2 is SVGAGI. The CDR3 runs 14 residues. The CDR3 spells CASSRGTGWDEQYF. DNA for the CDR3: TGTGCCAGCAGCCGTGGGACAGGGTGGGACGAGCAGTACTTC.

The V gene is TRBV7-9, the J gene TRBJ1-5, with 8 nucleotides matching TRBD1. CDR1 is SEHNR and CDR2 is FQNEAQ in the germline V gene (reference sequence). The CDR3 is made up of 15 amino acids. J lost 4 bases, V lost 4 bases, and 6 bases had no gene match. In nucleotides, the CDR3 is TGTGCCAGCAGCTCGGACAGGGAGGGGAATCAGCCCCAGCATTTT. Translating it yields CASSSDREGNQPQHF.

V is TRBV7-6 and J is TRBJ2-3; tentatively, D is TRBD2 (7 bases). The V end was cut by 5 bases, the J end by 3 bases, with 18 bases between. CDR3 length: 16 residues. Germline loops: CDR1 SGHVS, CDR2 FNYEAQ. DNA for the CDR3: TGTGCCAGCAGCGATAGTGGGGGGGGCCGGACAGATACGCAGTATTTT. Residues: CASSDSGGGRTDTQYF.

The chain recombines TRBV19 with TRBJ2-1; D is perhaps TRBD2 (6 bases). Trimming left V 5 bases short and J 4 bases short, with 12 bases between. The CDR3 contains 14 residues. Germline CDR1 reads LNHDA; CDR2 reads SQIVND (reference sequence). CDR3 region: CASSSGREYNEQFF. CDR3 bases: TGTGCCAGTAGTTCAGGACGGGAGTACAATGAGCAGTTCTTC.

This clone was detected only a few times. The CDR3 spells CASSAGQPKVGGYTF. Written as DNA, the CDR3 is TGTGCCAGCAGTGCGGGACAGCCGAAGGTGGGCGGCTACACCTTC. The gene calls are TRBV6-1 and TRBJ1-2, with 7 bases matching TRBD1. J lost 8 bases, V lost 4 bases, and 13 bases had no gene match. CDR1 and CDR2 from the germline V gene are MNHNS and SASEGT. The CDR3 runs 15 residues.

V usage is TRBV5-1 and J usage is TRBJ1-3; D remains ambiguous. The germline V gene has CDR1 SGHRS and CDR2 YFSETQ. This CDR3 has 15 amino acids. Trimming took 0 bases from V and 1 from J, leaving 8 bases between them. The CDR3, as DNA: TGCGCCAGCAGCTTGGCCGGAGTATCTGGAAACACCATATATTTT. This sequence encodes CASSLAGVSGNTIYF.

This clone has more than one count but fewer than ten. This chain uses TRBV30 with TRBJ2-1; 7 bases are shared with TRBD1. With 7 bases clipped from V and 11 bases from J, the junction kept 20 bases outside the gene matches. CDR1 is GTSNPN and CDR2 is SVGIG in the germline V gene (reference sequence). This CDR3 comprises 15 residues. The CDR3 bases are TGTGCCTCCACATATCAAGAGGTTCTAGGGGGCAAGCAGTTCTTC. Amino acid sequence: CASTYQEVLGGKQFF.

V and J are TRBV5-1 and TRBJ1-6, with D unclear. Germline lookup yields CDR1 SGHRS and CDR2 YFSETQ. The ends were cut back, 4 bases at V and 9 bases at J, with 17 bases in the middle. The CDR3 length is 15 residues. The CDR3 DNA is TGCGCCAGCAGCGGTACCGGGATAAGTAGTTCACCCCTCCACTTT. Its translation: CASSGTGISSSPLHF.

The rearrangement joins TRBV5-1 to TRBJ1-1; D possibly corresponds to TRBD1 (5 bases). CDR3 length: 14 amino acids. V lost 1 base and J 10 bases, leaving 17 bases between the germline ends. Germline-derived CDR1 and CDR2 are SGHRS and YFSETQ. Written as DNA, the CDR3 is TGCGCCAGCAGCTTGACTCAGGGCCCAATAGGAGCTTTCTTT. It yields the protein CASSLTQGPIGAFF.